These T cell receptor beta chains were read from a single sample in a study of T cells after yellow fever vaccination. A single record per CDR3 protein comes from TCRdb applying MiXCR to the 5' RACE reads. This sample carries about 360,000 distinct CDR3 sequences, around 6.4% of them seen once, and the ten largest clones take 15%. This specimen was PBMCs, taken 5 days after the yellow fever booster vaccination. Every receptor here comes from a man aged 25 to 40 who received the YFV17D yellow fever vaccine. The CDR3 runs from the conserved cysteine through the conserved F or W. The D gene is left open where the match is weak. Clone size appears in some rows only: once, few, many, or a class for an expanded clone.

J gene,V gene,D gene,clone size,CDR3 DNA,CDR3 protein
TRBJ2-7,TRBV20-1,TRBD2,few,TGCAGTGCTAGAGTGGGGGGGCTAGCGGGAGCCGAGCAGTACTTC,CSARVGGLAGAEQYF
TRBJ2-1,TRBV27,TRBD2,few,TGTGCCAGCAGTCCCTCAAGCGGGATAGTCTACAATGAGCAGTTCTTC,CASSPSSGIVYNEQFF
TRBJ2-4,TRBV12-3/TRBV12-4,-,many,TGTGCCAGCAGTTCAGCGGACCAGGGCATTCAGTACTTC,CASSSADQGIQYF
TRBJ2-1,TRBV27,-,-,TGTGCCAGCAACGATTGGGGGGCTAACTACAATGAGCAGTTCTTC,CASNDWGANYNEQFF
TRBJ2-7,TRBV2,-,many,TGTGCCAGCAGTGGGCTTTCAGAGGCCTACGAGCAGTACTTC,CASSGLSEAYEQYF
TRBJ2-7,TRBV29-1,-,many,TGCAGCGTTGAAAACTCCGGGACGGGCTACGAGCAGTACTTC,CSVENSGTGYEQYF
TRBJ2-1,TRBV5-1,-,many,TGCGCCAGCAGCTTGAATTGGTTTGGTGAGCAGTTCTTC,CASSLNWFGEQFF
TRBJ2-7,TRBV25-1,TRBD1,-,TGTGCCAGCAACCCGACAGGGAAACCCTACGAGCAGTACTTC,CASNPTGKPYEQYF
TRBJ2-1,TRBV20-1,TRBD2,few,TGCAGTGCAACCGGGACTAGCAGCAATGAGCAGTTCTTC,CSATGTSSNEQFF
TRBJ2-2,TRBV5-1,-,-,TGCGCCAGCAGCTTGGTTCCAGGCGCGAACACCGGGGAGCTGTTTTTT,CASSLVPGANTGELFF
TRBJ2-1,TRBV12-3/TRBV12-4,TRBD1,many,TGTGCCAGCAGTTCCGGACAGGGGGCAAGTGGTGAGCAGTTCTTC,CASSSGQGASGEQFF
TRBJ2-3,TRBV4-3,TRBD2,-,TGCGCCAGCAGCCAAGCCACTAGCGAGAGGGCAGATACGCAGTATTTT,CASSQATSERADTQYF
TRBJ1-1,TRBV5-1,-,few,TGCGCCAGCAGCCCCGCACAGGAGAACACTGAAGCTTTCTTT,CASSPAQENTEAFF
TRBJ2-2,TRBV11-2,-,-,TGTGCCAGCAGCTTACGTGGCGGTAACACCGGGGAGCTGTTTTTT,CASSLRGGNTGELFF
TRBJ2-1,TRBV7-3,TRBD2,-,TGTGCCAGCAGCAACGGACTAGCGGAATACAATGAGCAGTTCTTC,CASSNGLAEYNEQFF